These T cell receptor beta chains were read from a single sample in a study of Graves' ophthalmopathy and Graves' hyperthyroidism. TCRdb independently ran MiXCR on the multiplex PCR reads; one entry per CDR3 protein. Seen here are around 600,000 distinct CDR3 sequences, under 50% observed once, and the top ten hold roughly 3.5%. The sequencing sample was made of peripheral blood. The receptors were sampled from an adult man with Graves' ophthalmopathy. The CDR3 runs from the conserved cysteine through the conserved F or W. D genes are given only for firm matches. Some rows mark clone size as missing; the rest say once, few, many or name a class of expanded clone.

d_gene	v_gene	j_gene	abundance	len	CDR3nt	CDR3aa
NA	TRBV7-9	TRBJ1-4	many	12	TGTGCCAGCAGTGGACGCGATGAAAAACTGTTTTTT	CASSGRDEKLFF
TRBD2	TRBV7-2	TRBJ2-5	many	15	TGTGCCAGCAGCATCTTCGGGGGGGCCCAAGAGACCCAGTACTTC	CASSIFGGAQETQYF
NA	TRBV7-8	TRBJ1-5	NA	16	TGTGCCAGCAGCTTAAGAGGCGGAGAGTACCAAGAGACCCAGCATTTT	CASSLRGGEYQETQHF
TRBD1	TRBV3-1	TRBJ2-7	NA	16	TGTGCCAGCAGCCCTGGACAGGTCTTAGGGGCCTACGAGCAGTACTTC	CASSPGQVLGAYEQYF
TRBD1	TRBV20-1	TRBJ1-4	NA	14	TGCAGTGCCGGGAGAGGGGGCCAGAATGAAAAACTGTTTTTT	CSAGRGGQNEKLFF
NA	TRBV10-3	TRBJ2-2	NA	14	TGTGCCATCAGGGCTACCGATTACACCGGGGAGCTGTTTTTT	CAIRATDYTGELFF
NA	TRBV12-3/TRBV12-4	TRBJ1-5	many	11	TGTGCCAGCAGTAAATCTCAGCCCCAGCATTTT	CASSKSQPQHF
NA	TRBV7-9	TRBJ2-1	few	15	TGTGCCAGCCAAATTAGGTTAAGTGGGGGCAATGAGCAGTTCTTC	CASQIRLSGGNEQFF
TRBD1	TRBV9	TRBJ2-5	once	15	TGTGCCAGCAGCGGTGAACAGGGGCACCAAGAGACCCAGTACTTC	CASSGEQGHQETQYF
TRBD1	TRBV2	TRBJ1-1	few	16	TGTGCCAGCTCACCGTGGGACAGGGAAATTACCACTGAAGCTTTCTTT	CASSPWDREITTEAFF
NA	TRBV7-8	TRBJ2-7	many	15	TGTGCCAGCAGCCAAATGCAAGGAAGGGGCTACGAGCAGTACTTC	CASSQMQGRGYEQYF
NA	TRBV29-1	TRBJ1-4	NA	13	TGCAGCGTTCTAGGGCCAACTAATGAAAAACTGTTTTTT	CSVLGPTNEKLFF